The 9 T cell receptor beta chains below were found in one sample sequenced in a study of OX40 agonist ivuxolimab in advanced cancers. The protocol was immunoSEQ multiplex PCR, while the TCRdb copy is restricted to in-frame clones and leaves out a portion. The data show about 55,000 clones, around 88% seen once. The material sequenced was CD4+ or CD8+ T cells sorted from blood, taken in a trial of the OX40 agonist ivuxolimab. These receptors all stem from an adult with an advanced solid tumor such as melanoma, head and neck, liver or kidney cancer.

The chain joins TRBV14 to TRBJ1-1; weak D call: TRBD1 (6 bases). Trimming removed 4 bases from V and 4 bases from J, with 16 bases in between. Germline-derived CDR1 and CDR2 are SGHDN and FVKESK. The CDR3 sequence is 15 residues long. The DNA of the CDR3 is TGTGCCAGCAGCCTCCGGGACACTATTTTCACTGAAGCTTTCTTT. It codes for CASSLRDTIFTEAFF.

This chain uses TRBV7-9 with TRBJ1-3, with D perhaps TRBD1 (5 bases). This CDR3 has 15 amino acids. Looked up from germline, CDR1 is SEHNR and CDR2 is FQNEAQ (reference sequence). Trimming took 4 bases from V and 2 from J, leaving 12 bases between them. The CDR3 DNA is TGTGCCAGCAGCTCTCAGACAGCCCCTGGAAACACCATATATTTT. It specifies CASSSQTAPGNTIYF.

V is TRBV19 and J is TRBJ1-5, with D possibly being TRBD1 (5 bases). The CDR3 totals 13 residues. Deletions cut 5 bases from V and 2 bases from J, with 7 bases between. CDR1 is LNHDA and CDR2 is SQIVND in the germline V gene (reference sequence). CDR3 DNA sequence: TGTGCCAGTAGTCAGGGAGGCAATCAGCCCCAGCATTTT. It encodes CASSQGGNQPQHF.

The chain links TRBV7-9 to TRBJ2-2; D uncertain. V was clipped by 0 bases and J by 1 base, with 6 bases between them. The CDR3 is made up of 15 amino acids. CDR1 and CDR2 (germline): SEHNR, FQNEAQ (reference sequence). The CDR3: CASSLADRNTGELFF. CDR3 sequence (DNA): TGTGCCAGCAGCTTAGCAGATAGGAACACCGGGGAGCTGTTTTTT.

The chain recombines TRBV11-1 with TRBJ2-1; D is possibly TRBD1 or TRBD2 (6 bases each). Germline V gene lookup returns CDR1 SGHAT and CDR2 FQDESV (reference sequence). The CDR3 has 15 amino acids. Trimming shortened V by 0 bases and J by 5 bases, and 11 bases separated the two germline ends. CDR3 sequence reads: CASSLAGGRDNEQFF. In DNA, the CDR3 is TGTGCCAGCAGCTTAGCGGGGGGCCGGGACAATGAGCAGTTCTTC.

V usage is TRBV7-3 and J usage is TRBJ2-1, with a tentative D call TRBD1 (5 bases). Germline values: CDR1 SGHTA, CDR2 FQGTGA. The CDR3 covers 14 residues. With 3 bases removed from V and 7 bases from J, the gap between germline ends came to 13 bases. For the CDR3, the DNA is TGTGCCAGCAGCTTCAGTTACAGGAATAATGAGCAGTTCTTC. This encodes CASSFSYRNNEQFF.

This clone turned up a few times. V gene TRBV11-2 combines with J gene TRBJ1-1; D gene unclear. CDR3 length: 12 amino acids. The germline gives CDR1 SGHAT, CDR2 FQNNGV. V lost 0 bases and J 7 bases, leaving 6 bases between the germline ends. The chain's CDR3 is CASSLEVFEAFF. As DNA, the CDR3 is TGTGCCAGCAGCTTAGAGGTTTTTGAAGCTTTCTTT.

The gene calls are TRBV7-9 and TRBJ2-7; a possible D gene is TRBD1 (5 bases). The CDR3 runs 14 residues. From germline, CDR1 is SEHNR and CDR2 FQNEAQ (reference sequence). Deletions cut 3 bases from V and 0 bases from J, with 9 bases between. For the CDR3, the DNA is TGTGCCAGCAGCTTCCCAGGGATCTCCTACGAGCAGTACTTC. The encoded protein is CASSFPGISYEQYF.

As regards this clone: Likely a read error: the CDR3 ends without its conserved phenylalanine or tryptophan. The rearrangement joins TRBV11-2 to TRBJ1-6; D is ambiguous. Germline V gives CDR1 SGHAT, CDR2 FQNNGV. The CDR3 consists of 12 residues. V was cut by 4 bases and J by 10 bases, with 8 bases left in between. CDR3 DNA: TGTGCCAGCAGCTCGGAGGGATCACCCCTCCACCTT. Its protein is CASSSEGSPLHL.